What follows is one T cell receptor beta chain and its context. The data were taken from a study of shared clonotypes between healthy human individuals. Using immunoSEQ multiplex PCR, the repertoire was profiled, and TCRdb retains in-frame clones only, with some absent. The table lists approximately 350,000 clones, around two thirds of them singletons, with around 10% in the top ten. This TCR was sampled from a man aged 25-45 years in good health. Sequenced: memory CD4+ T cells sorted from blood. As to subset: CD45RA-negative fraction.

CDR3 nucleotide sequence: TGTGCCAGCAGTCTCTCGGCACGGGGTTCCTACGAGCAGTACTTC. This translates into CASSLSARGSYEQYF. The V call is TRBV27, the J call TRBJ2-7, with D tentatively TRBD2 (5 bases). Deletions cut 5 bases from V and 1 base from J, with 15 bases between. CDR1 is MNHEY and CDR2 is SMNVEV in the germline V gene (reference sequence). There are 15 residues in the CDR3.